This TCR beta chain is from a study of tumor and adjacent non-tumor tissue in lung cancer. Across the whole study: There were some 11 adenocarcinoma, 2 squamous cell carcinoma and 1 small cell lung cancer cases. Study results and limitations: Tumor repertoires had a smaller top 100 clone share than normal lung.

No cell sorting was done before RNA was extracted from the tissue. In regard to this clonotype: Its antigen is currently unknown. As the CDR3 is not closed by the conserved phenylalanine or tryptophan, this likely results from a read error.

The library came from three nested PCR rounds adapted from ARM-PCR protocols. TCRdb processed the multiplex PCR reads anew with MiXCR; each CDR3 protein has one entry. The table has 60,000 to 85,000 distinct CDR3 sequences, under 80% seen once. The CDR3 has 14 amino acids. CDR1 and CDR2 (germline): KGHDR, SFDVKD. The sequencing sample was made of lung tumor tissue. The origin of this receptor is a woman aged 50 to 60 with non-small cell lung cancer. The chain recombines TRBV24-1 with TRBJ2-2; possibly TRBD2 for D (5 bases). In DNA form, the CDR3 reads TGTGTCACCAGTGATTTCGGGGACACCGGGGAGCTGTTTTCT. Translated, it gives CVTSDFGDTGELFS.